A single sample gave rise to the 15 T cell receptor beta chains below, sequenced in a study of vaccination and CD4 T cells after COVID-19. Cultured CD4+ T cell DNA underwent sequencing with the Oncomine TCR Beta short-read assay. TCRdb processed the PCR reads anew with MiXCR; each CDR3 protein has one entry. The data show about 21,000 distinct CDR3 sequences, over 40% seen once. This sample's treatment: roughly 11-day PBMC culture with coronavirus spike peptide pools or control peptides (ViraFEST assay). No cognate antigen is known for these TCRs. What was sequenced was CD4+ T cells from blood, cultured in vitro. The receptors shown here come from a human donor who had recovered from COVID-19.

V usage is TRBV6-1 and J usage is TRBJ1-5; D is uncertain. The CDR3 has 12 amino acids. Trimming left V 0 bases short and J 11 bases short, with 8 bases between. Germline lookup yields CDR1 MNHNS and CDR2 SASEGT. CDR3 protein: CASSEAGPSQHF. As DNA, the CDR3 is TGTGCCAGCAGTGAAGCCGGGCCTTCCCAGCATTTT.

There are a few counts of this clonotype. The chain is built from TRBV20-1 and TRBJ2-7; TRBD2 agrees at 7 bases. CDR1 is DFQATT and CDR2 is SNEGSKA in the germline V gene (reference sequence). This CDR3 region has 14 residues. Unmatched junction bases numbered 10, after V lost 6 bases and J lost 2 bases. In DNA, the CDR3 is TGCAGTGCGATTCTAGCGGAGGCCCCCTACGAGCAGTACTTC. Translated: CSAILAEAPYEQYF.

This clonotype was found a few times. The rearrangement uses TRBV2 and TRBJ2-7; D gene uncertain. CDR3 length: 11 residues. The germline gives CDR1 SNHLY, CDR2 FYNNEI. V gave up 6 bases and J gave up 2 bases, with 5 bases separating them. The CDR3 nucleotides read TGTGCCAGCAGGGCTACCTACGAGCAGTACTTC. Its translation: CASRATYEQYF.

The chain uses TRBV6-5 and TRBJ2-1, with TRBD2 matching 8 bases. V lost 4 bases to trimming and J lost 8 bases; unmatched junction nucleotides: 10. Looked up from germline, CDR1 is MNHEY and CDR2 is SVGAGI. This CDR3 region has 15 residues. The CDR3 spells CASSSPSGRLYEQFF. The CDR3 nucleotides read TGTGCCAGCAGTTCCCCAAGCGGGAGATTGTATGAGCAGTTCTTC.

This clonotype was found a few times. V usage is TRBV20-1 and J usage is TRBJ1-2, with TRBD1 matching over 8 bases. The CDR3 has 17 amino acids. Germline CDR1 is DFQATT and CDR2 is SNEGSKA (reference sequence). V shed 3 bases, J shed 4 bases, and the junction held 16 bases outside the gene matches. CDR3 nucleotides: TGCAGTGCTAGTGAGGGCGACGGACAGGGCCAGCTCTATGGCTACACCTTC. The encoded protein is CSASEGDGQGQLYGYTF.

CDR3 nucleotide sequence: TGTGCCAGCAGCTTTGGAGGGTATGGCTACACCTTC. Protein sequence: CASSFGGYGYTF. The rearrangement uses TRBV7-2 and TRBJ1-2; D is ambiguous. The length of the CDR3 is 12 residues. V was pared by 3 bases and J by 5 bases, with 7 bases between. CDR1 is SGHTA, CDR2 FQGNSA, per germline. The complete variable domain, with remaining parts taken from reference TRBV7-2 and TRBJ1-2, reads GAGVSQSPSNKVTEKGKDVELRCDPISGHTALYWYRQSLGQGLEFLIYFQGNSAPDKSGLPSDRFSAERTGGSVSTLTIQRTQQEDSAVYLCASSFGGYGYTFGSGTRLTVV.

The chain is built from TRBV19 and TRBJ2-3, with D uncertain. V was cut by 3 bases and J by 2 bases, with 3 bases left in between. The CDR3 length is 12 residues. The germline V gene has CDR1 LNHDA and CDR2 SQIVND (reference sequence). CDR3 coding DNA: TGTGCCAGTAGTATCTCCACAGATACGCAGTATTTT. Amino acid sequence: CASSISTDTQYF.

The rearrangement uses TRBV20-1 and TRBJ2-1; the D gene is possibly TRBD2 (5 bases). V shed 5 bases and J shed 10 bases, with 15 bases lying between them. CDR3 size: 12 residues. Germline-derived CDR1 and CDR2 are DFQATT and SNEGSKA (reference sequence). The chain's CDR3 is CSASLARNEQFF. The CDR3 DNA follows: TGCAGTGCTTCCCTAGCTCGGAACGAGCAGTTCTTC.

The chain joins TRBV14 to TRBJ1-1; D gene uncertain. CDR1 is SGHDN, CDR2 FVKESK, per germline. The CDR3 extends over 13 amino acids. V was cut by 1 base and J by 0 bases, with 3 bases left in between. The CDR3 here is CASSQGVNTEAFF. CDR3 coding DNA: TGTGCCAGCAGCCAAGGGGTGAACACTGAAGCTTTCTTT. The whole variable domain, filled in from reference TRBV14 and TRBJ1-1, reads EAGVTQFPSHSVIEKGQTVTLRCDPISGHDNLYWYRRVMGKEIKFLLHFVKESKQDESGMPNNRFLAERTGGTYSTLKVQPAELEDSGVYFCASSQGVNTEAFFGQGTRLTVV.

This clonotype occurred once. The chain carries TRBV28 and TRBJ2-3; unclear D gene. Trimming left V 4 bases short and J 0 bases short, with 11 bases between. The CDR3 is made up of 15 amino acids. CDR1 and CDR2 (germline): MDHEN, SYDVKM. The CDR3 spells CASSSGDLSTDTQYF. CDR3 bases: TGTGCCAGCAGTTCCGGAGACTTAAGCACAGATACGCAGTATTTT.

The chain carries TRBV4-1 and TRBJ2-2; TRBD2 aligns across 9 bases. The V gene's germline CDR1 is MGHRA and CDR2 YSYEKL. Germline trimming cut 0 bases from V and 7 bases from J; bases unmatched to any gene: 9. This CDR3 is 17 amino acids long. CDR3 bases: TGCGCCAGCAGCCAAGATCGACTAGCGGCGGGTGGCGGGGAGCTGTTTTTT. Translated: CASSQDRLAAGGGELFF.

This clonotype appeared a single time. The chain couples TRBV27 to TRBJ2-3, with 7 bases identical to TRBD1. CDR3 size: 15 residues. V lost 4 bases, J lost 0 bases, and 4 bases stayed unmatched. CDR1 is MNHEY and CDR2 is SMNVEV in the germline V gene (reference sequence). CDR3 DNA: TGTGCCAGCAGTTCCTACAGGGGCAGCACAGATACGCAGTATTTT. It yields the protein CASSSYRGSTDTQYF.

This rearrangement joins TRBV6-4 to TRBJ2-1, with 12 bases that match TRBD2. The junction had 10 bases not matched to a gene; V was cut back by 6 bases and J by 4 bases. This CDR3 spans 17 amino acids. Germline V CDR1 and CDR2: MRHNA, SNTAGT. CDR3 coding DNA: TGTGCCAGCAGCCTATTACTAGCGGGAGGACAATACAATGAGCAGTTCTTC. Amino acid sequence: CASSLLLAGGQYNEQFF.

The CDR3, as DNA: TGTGCCAGCAGTGACGGACAGGGGGGAAGAGAGACCCAGTACTTC. This encodes CASSDGQGGRETQYF. V gene TRBV2 combines with J gene TRBJ2-5; 10 bases agree with TRBD1. CDR1 is SNHLY, CDR2 FYNNEI, per germline. The CDR3 contains 15 residues. The J segment lost 4 bases and the V segment lost 3 bases, leaving 5 bases of the junction unmatched. The complete variable domain, with remaining parts taken from reference TRBV2 and TRBJ2-5, reads EPEVTQTPSHQVTQMGQEVILRCVPISNHLYFYWYRQILGQKVEFLVSFYNNEISEKSEIFDDQFSVERPDGSNFTLKIRSTKLEDSAMYFCASSDGQGGRETQYFGPGTRLLVL.

The J gene is TRBJ2-5, the V gene TRBV6-2 or TRBV6-3; D ambiguous. V lost 4 bases and J 5 bases, leaving 11 bases between the germline ends. CDR3 size: 13 residues. The germline V gene has CDR1 MNHEY and CDR2 SVGEGT. The CDR3 DNA reads TGTGCCAGCAGTTCAGGTTGGGTGGAGACCCAGTACTTC. It codes for CASSSGWVETQYF.